These 5 T cell receptor beta chains share one sample of origin, sequenced in a study of blood T cell repertoires in COVID-19. Here immunoSEQ multiplex PCR was the method, and the copy in TCRdb shows in-frame clones only, minus some. The table shows approximately 120,000 clones, with over 75% occurring only once. The sample was peripheral blood. Every receptor here comes from an elderly man with active or convalescent COVID-19.

The V gene is TRBV7-6, the J gene TRBJ2-5, with 7 bases lining up with TRBD2. Germline loops: CDR1 SGHVS, CDR2 FNYEAQ. CDR3 length: 16 amino acids. The ends lost 0 bases at V and 4 bases at J; junction bases unmatched: 8. This chain's CDR3 is CASSLAISGGGETQYF. Written as DNA, the CDR3 is TGTGCCAGCAGCTTAGCGATATCGGGGGGTGGAGAGACCCAGTACTTC. Looking up the rest from reference TRBV7-6 and TRBJ2-5 gives the full variable domain: GAGVSQSPRYKVTKRGQDVALRCDPISGHVSLYWYRQALGQGPEFLTYFNYEAQQDKSGLPNDRFSAERPEGSISTLTIQRTEQRDSAMYRCASSLAISGGGETQYFGPGTRLLVL.

The chain recombines TRBV11-3 with TRBJ2-1, with TRBD2 matching over 10 bases. This CDR3 contains 15 residues. Looked up from germline, CDR1 is SGHNT and CDR2 is YENEEA. With 5 bases clipped from V and 3 bases from J, the junction kept 4 bases outside the gene matches. The CDR3 protein is CASSPTSGDYNEQFF. The CDR3 bases are TGTGCCAGCAGCCCTACTAGCGGGGACTACAATGAGCAGTTCTTC.

This clone was picked up one time. V gene TRBV27 combines with J gene TRBJ2-5; 11 positions match TRBD1. The CDR3 is made up of 16 amino acids. Germline V CDR1 and CDR2: MNHEY, SMNVEV (reference sequence). V gave up 7 bases and J gave up 7 bases; unmatched junction bases: 14. The CDR3 loop reads CASNSPGTGGGGTQYF. CDR3 in DNA: TGTGCCAGCAATTCTCCCGGGACAGGGGGTGGCGGGACCCAGTACTTC.

V is TRBV18 and J is TRBJ1-5; D unclear. This CDR3 region has 17 residues. With 1 base removed from V and 1 base from J, the gap between germline ends came to 14 bases. Germline V gene lookup returns CDR1 KGHSH and CDR2 LQKENI. The CDR3 here is CASSPLTILGSNQPQHF. CDR3 nucleotide sequence: TGTGCCAGCTCACCACTGACAATCCTCGGAAGCAATCAGCCCCAGCATTTT. The variable domain in full, completed from reference TRBV18 and TRBJ1-5, reads NAGVMQNPRHLVRRRGQEARLRCSPMKGHSHVYWYRQLPEEGLKFMVYLQKENIIDESGMPKERFSAEFPKEGPSILRIQQVVRGDSAAYFCASSPLTILGSNQPQHFGDGTRLSIL.

J is TRBJ2-5 and V is TRBV20-1, with D perhaps TRBD2 (6 bases). CDR1 and CDR2 (germline): DFQATT, SNEGSKA (reference sequence). This CDR3 has 14 residues. The V end was cut by 8 bases, the J end by 3 bases, with 19 bases between. CDR3 loop: CSSSGAGLEETQYF. For the CDR3, the DNA is TGCAGTTCGAGTGGGGCGGGGCTAGAAGAGACCCAGTACTTC.